This TCR beta chain was profiled in a study of CD8 T cells in Susac syndrome. About the research overall: There were Susac syndrome patients who were therapy-naive at blood draw, others on corticosteroids, and others on intravenous immunoglobulin alone. Findings and caveats of the study: CD4+ repertoires of Susac syndrome patients lacked detectable clonal expansion.

Trimming removed 5 bases at V and 7 bases at J, with 21 bases between. The germline V gene encodes CDR1 KGHSH and CDR2 LQKENI. The CDR3 has 16 amino acids. Patients with Susac syndrome fulfilled recently defined diagnostic criteria for definite or probable disease. Random-hexamer reverse transcription was applied to about 0.45 to 1 ug RNA. Amplification of TCR beta CDR3 used immunoSEQ multiplex PCR across 54 Vbeta and 13 Jbeta. Using its own MiXCR run on the immunoSEQ multiplex PCR reads, TCRdb lists one record per CDR3 protein. The data hold roughly 250,000 distinct CDR3 sequences, with 95% to 97% observed a single time. Concerning this clonotype: The target antigen is unknown.

The chain links TRBV18 to TRBJ2-1; D possibly corresponds to TRBD1 (6 bases). The receptor was isolated from a human donor with Susac syndrome. The source material was CD4+ T cells from PBMCs. The CDR3: CASSNQPRGLGNEQFF. The CDR3 bases are TGTGCCAGCTCAAACCAACCCAGGGGTTTAGGTAATGAGCAGTTCTTC.